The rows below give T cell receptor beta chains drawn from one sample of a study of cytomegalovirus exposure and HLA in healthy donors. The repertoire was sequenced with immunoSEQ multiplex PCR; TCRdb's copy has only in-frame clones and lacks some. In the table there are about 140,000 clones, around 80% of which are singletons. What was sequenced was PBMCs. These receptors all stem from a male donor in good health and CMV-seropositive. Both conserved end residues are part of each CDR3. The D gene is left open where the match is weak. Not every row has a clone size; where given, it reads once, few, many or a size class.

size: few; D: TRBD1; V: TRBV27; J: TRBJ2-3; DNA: TGTGCCAGCAGACAGGGGGCCCCCCCCACAGATACGCAGTATTTT; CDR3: CASRQGAPPTDTQYF
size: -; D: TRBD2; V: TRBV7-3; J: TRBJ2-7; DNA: TGTGCCAGCAGCTTATCTAGCGGGGGCACCTACGAGCAGTACTTC; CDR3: CASSLSSGGTYEQYF
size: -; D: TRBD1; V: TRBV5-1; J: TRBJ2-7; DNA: TGCGCCAGCAGCTCCCGGGACAGGGCATACGAGCAGTACTTC; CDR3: CASSSRDRAYEQYF
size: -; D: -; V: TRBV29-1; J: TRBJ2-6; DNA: TGCAGCGTTGTCGAGGGCGGCCTGCTCTCCGGGGCCAACGTCCTGACTTTC; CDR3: CSVVEGGLLSGANVLTF
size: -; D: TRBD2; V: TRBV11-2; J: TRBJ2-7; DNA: TGTGCCAGCAGCTTATACCCGACTAGCGAAATCTCCTACGAGCAGTACTTC; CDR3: CASSLYPTSEISYEQYF
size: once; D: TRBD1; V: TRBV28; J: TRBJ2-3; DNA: TGTGCCAGCAGTAGACAGGGTTTTGGAGATACGCAGTATTTT; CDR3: CASSRQGFGDTQYF
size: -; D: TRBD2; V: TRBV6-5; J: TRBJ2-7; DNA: TGTGCCAGCAGTGCCGTATTAGCGGGGGGCGAGCAGTACTTC; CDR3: CASSAVLAGGEQYF
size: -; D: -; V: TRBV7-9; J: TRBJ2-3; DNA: TGTGCCAGCAGCCCTTTGAGGGATACGCAGTATTTT; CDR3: CASSPLRDTQYF
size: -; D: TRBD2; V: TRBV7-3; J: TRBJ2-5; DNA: TGTGCCAGCAGCTTAGGCGGGGGGAACCAAGAGACCCAGTACTTC; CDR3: CASSLGGGNQETQYF
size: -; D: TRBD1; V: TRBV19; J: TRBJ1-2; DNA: TGTGCCAGTAGTATAGACGACAGGGAGTACCATGGCTACACCTTC; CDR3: CASSIDDREYHGYTF
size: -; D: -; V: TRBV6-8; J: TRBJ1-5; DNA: TGTGCCAGCATCGTTAGGAGTTATCAGCCCCAGCATTTT; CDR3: CASIVRSYQPQHF
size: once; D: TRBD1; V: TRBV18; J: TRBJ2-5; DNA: TGTGCCAGCTCACCGCAGGGGGTCCAAGAGACCCAGTACTTC; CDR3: CASSPQGVQETQYF
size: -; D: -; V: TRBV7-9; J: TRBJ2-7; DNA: TGTTCCAGCAGCAAAACAGGGAGCGAGCAGTACTTC; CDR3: CSSSKTGSEQYF
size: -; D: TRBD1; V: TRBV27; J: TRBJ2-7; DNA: TGTGCCAGCAGTTGGACAGGGTTGGGATCCTACGAGCAGTACTTC; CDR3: CASSWTGLGSYEQYF
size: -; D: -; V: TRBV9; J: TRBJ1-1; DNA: TGTGCCAGCAGCACAAGGGGCAACACTGAAGCTTTCTTT; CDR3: CASSTRGNTEAFF
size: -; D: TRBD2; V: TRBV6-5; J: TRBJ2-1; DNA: TGTGCCAGCCAATCGACTAGCGGGGGGGCTGGTGAGCAGTTCTTC; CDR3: CASQSTSGGAGEQFF